These 15 T cell receptor beta chains share one sample of origin, sequenced in a study of blood T cell repertoires in COVID-19. TCRdb keeps only in-frame clones here, not all; method: immunoSEQ multiplex PCR. The data show around 360,000 clones, 80% to 90% seen once. The sample was peripheral blood. These TCRs come from a woman aged 25 to 39 with COVID-19, enrolled during active disease.

This chain joins TRBV2 and TRBJ2-5; 7 bases are a match to TRBD1. J gave up 0 bases and V 3 bases, and 4 bases lay outside the gene matches. CDR1 is SNHLY and CDR2 is FYNNEI in the germline V gene. The CDR3 contains 15 residues. DNA of the CDR3: TGTGCCAGCAGTGAGAATGACAGGGACCAAGAGACCCAGTACTTC. Amino acids: CASSENDRDQETQYF.

This clone appeared a few times. The J gene is TRBJ1-2, the V gene TRBV19; possibly TRBD1 for D (6 bases). CDR3 length: 16 residues. Trimming removed 5 bases at V and 4 bases at J, with 20 bases between. Germline V lookup: CDR1 LNHDA, CDR2 SQIVND (reference sequence). The DNA of the CDR3 is TGTGCCAGTAGTTCAGGACAGTGGGCTTCTGGCTATGGCTACACCTTC. It encodes CASSSGQWASGYGYTF.

The chain joins TRBV6-5 to TRBJ1-1, with 9 bases matching TRBD1. The length of the CDR3 is 13 residues. V shed 3 bases and J 10 bases; nucleotides not matched to a gene: 6. Germline V gives CDR1 MNHEY, CDR2 SVGAGI. The CDR3 is CASSYGGTGRAFF. The CDR3, as DNA: TGTGCCAGCAGTTATGGGGGGACAGGGAGAGCTTTCTTT.

The chain couples TRBV2 to TRBJ1-2; a possible D gene is TRBD1 (6 bases). Looked up from germline, CDR1 is SNHLY and CDR2 is FYNNEI. The CDR3 is 13 amino acids. Trimming left V 7 bases short and J 2 bases short, with 11 bases between. CDR3 DNA: TGTGCCAGCATTACCCAGGGGAACTATGGCTACACCTTC. Its protein is CASITQGNYGYTF. Full variable domain (remainder filled in from reference TRBV2 and TRBJ1-2): EPEVTQTPSHQVTQMGQEVILRCVPISNHLYFYWYRQILGQKVEFLVSFYNNEISEKSEIFDDQFSVERPDGSNFTLKIRSTKLEDSAMYFCASITQGNYGYTFGSGTRLTVV.

The V gene is TRBV7-9, the J gene TRBJ2-1, with TRBD1 matching over 9 bases. Trimming removed 5 bases from V and 6 bases from J; junction bases left unmatched: 5. Germline V gives CDR1 SEHNR, CDR2 FQNEAQ (reference sequence). CDR3 size: 14 residues. The chain's CDR3 is CASSNDRGGNEQFF. In DNA, the CDR3 is TGTGCCAGCAGCAATGACAGGGGGGGCAATGAGCAGTTCTTC.

The chain is built from TRBV5-6 and TRBJ2-2; D unclear. This CDR3 comprises 12 residues. Deletions cut 3 bases from V and 6 bases from J, with 6 bases between. Per germline, CDR1 SGHDT and CDR2 YYEEEE. This chain's CDR3 is CASSSQPGELFF. The DNA for the CDR3 is TGTGCCAGCAGCTCACAGCCCGGGGAGCTGTTTTTT.

V and J are TRBV9 and TRBJ2-7, with 9 bases that match TRBD2. This CDR3 comprises 16 residues. Trimming removed 0 bases from V and 5 bases from J; junction bases left unmatched: 9. Looked up from germline, CDR1 is SGDLS and CDR2 is YYNGEE. CDR3 loop: CASSVEGTSKLHEQYF. The CDR3 nucleotides read TGTGCCAGCAGCGTAGAGGGGACTAGCAAGTTGCACGAGCAGTACTTC.

This clone has more than one count but fewer than ten. This chain joins TRBV6-5 and TRBJ1-4, with 7 bases identical to TRBD1. The CDR3 length is 13 residues. V was clipped by 3 bases and J by 8 bases; unmatched bases: 3. CDR1 is MNHEY and CDR2 is SVGAGI in the germline V gene. This CDR3 is CASSYGDSEKLFF. The CDR3 nucleotides are TGTGCCAGCAGTTATGGGGACAGCGAAAAACTGTTTTTT.

V is TRBV3-1 (or the pseudogene TRBV3-2) and J is TRBJ2-1, with a weak D call TRBD2 (6 bases). CDR1 and CDR2 from the germline V gene are LGHDT and YNNKEL (reference sequence). CDR3 size: 14 residues. Trimming removed 8 bases from V and 5 bases from J, with 16 bases in between. The CDR3 DNA is TGTGCCAGCCCCGCGGGACCGTCGGACAATGAGCAGTTCTTC. Protein product: CASPAGPSDNEQFF.

The chain links TRBV7-9 to TRBJ1-6; tentative D call: TRBD1 (5 bases). The CDR3 sequence is 13 residues long. Trimming removed 1 base from V and 12 bases from J, with 10 bases in between. Germline V gene lookup returns CDR1 SEHNR and CDR2 FQNEAQ (reference sequence). CDR3 coding DNA: TGTGCCAGCAGCTTAGTGTGGGGGGAACCCCTCCACTTT. Translated: CASSLVWGEPLHF.

This sequence joins TRBV7-9 and TRBJ2-3, with D unclear. The CDR3 has 15 residues. The V and J ends lost 5 bases and 4 bases respectively, with 16 bases between them. CDR1 SEHNR and CDR2 FQNEAQ come from the germline V gene (reference sequence). CDR3 sequence: CASSARPLDADTQYF. As DNA, the CDR3 is TGTGCCAGCAGCGCGAGACCTCTAGATGCAGATACGCAGTATTTT.

V and J are TRBV7-3 and TRBJ2-5, with D tentatively TRBD1 (6 bases). Trimming took 6 bases from V and 0 from J, leaving 14 bases between them. The CDR3 sequence is 15 residues long. In germline, CDR1 is SGHTA, CDR2 FQGTGA. The CDR3 spells CASSPQGRYQETQYF. CDR3 in DNA: TGTGCCAGCAGTCCCCAGGGGCGATACCAAGAGACCCAGTACTTC. Variable domain in full (rest from reference TRBV7-3 and TRBJ2-5): GAGVSQTPSNKVTEKGKYVELRCDPISGHTALYWYRQSLGQGPEFLIYFQGTGAADDSGLPNDRFFAVRPEGSVSTLKIQRTERGDSAVYLCASSPQGRYQETQYFGPGTRLLVL.

The chain couples TRBV5-1 to TRBJ1-1, with TRBD1 as a possible D gene (5 bases). The V gene's germline CDR1 is SGHRS and CDR2 YFSETQ. V shed 7 bases and J shed 1 base, with 14 bases lying between them. The CDR3 spans 14 residues. The CDR3: CASVLDGGNTEAFF. The CDR3 region has the DNA TGCGCCAGCGTCTTGGACGGGGGGAACACTGAAGCTTTCTTT.

The rearrangement links TRBV7-3 to TRBJ2-1; TRBD2 matches 8 bases. Germline assignment: CDR1 SGHTA and CDR2 FQGTGA. J lost 12 bases, V lost 0 bases, and 16 bases had no gene match. This CDR3 region has 17 residues. The CDR3 is CASSLTTPTTSGGGQFF. The DNA for the CDR3 is TGTGCCAGCAGCTTAACGACCCCCACTACTAGCGGTGGGGGGCAGTTCTTC. Looking up the rest from reference TRBV7-3 and TRBJ2-1 gives the full variable domain: GAGVSQTPSNKVTEKGKYVELRCDPISGHTALYWYRQSLGQGPEFLIYFQGTGAADDSGLPNDRFFAVRPEGSVSTLKIQRTERGDSAVYLCASSLTTPTTSGGGQFFGPGTRLTVL.

The V and J genes are TRBV28 and TRBJ2-2; 7 bases agree with TRBD2. CDR1 MDHEN and CDR2 SYDVKM come from the germline V gene. This CDR3 is built from 15 residues. The DNA of the CDR3 is TGTGCTTCCATGACCGCGGGAGCAAACACCGGGGAGCTGTTTTTT. Translated, it gives CASMTAGANTGELFF. Variable domain in full (rest from reference TRBV28 and TRBJ2-2): DVKVTQSSRYLVKRTGEKVFLECVQDMDHENMFWYRQDPGLGLRLIYFSYDVKMKEKGDIPEGYSVSREKKERFSLILESASTNQTSMYLCASMTAGANTGELFFGEGSRLTVL.